The 25 T cell receptor beta chains reported below all come from one sample, sequenced in a study of shared clonotypes between healthy human individuals. The method was immunoSEQ multiplex PCR; TCRdb's version includes in-frame clones alone and lacks a portion of them. The sample holds a few million clones; over 85% are singletons and the top ten take around 0.4%. Sequencing was done on a sample of naive CD4+ T cells from PBMCs. As to subset: CD45RA+ positively selected. These receptors were collected from a man younger than 35 in good health. Some clones in this sample may be carry-over from other donors' samples.

The V and J genes are TRBV28 and TRBJ1-1, with D unclear. The CDR3 is made up of 13 amino acids. The germline V gene has CDR1 MDHEN and CDR2 SYDVKM. The V and J ends lost 2 bases and 4 bases respectively, with 8 bases between them. The CDR3 reads CASSLLWGTEAFF. The DNA for the CDR3 is TGTGCCAGCAGTTTACTGTGGGGCACTGAAGCTTTCTTT.

The gene calls are TRBV5-1 and TRBJ2-5; D might be TRBD1 (6 bases). Germline V gene lookup returns CDR1 SGHRS and CDR2 YFSETQ. V was trimmed by 7 bases and J by 4 bases, leaving 17 bases between them. The CDR3 is made up of 14 amino acids. CDR3 nucleotides: TGCGCCAGCGGGCAGACAGGTTTCCCAGAGACCCAGTACTTC. Protein product: CASGQTGFPETQYF.

In the case of this clone: Distinct nucleotide sequences in the sample also encode this CDR3. The chain recombines TRBV5-1 with TRBJ2-1; 9 bases align to TRBD2. The CDR3 has 15 residues. Trimming took 0 bases from V and 7 from J; bases not matched to a gene: 5. Germline V gene data show CDR1 as SGHRS and CDR2 as YFSETQ. This CDR3 is CASSLGGRGYNEQFF. The CDR3 nucleotides read TGCGCCAGCAGCTTGGGCGGGAGGGGCTATAATGAGCAGTTCTTC.

The CDR3 here is CASSPTGVGEQFF. DNA of the CDR3: TGCGCCAGCAGCCCCACAGGGGTGGGTGAGCAGTTCTTC. This chain links TRBV5-1 with TRBJ2-1; 7 bases line up with TRBD1. CDR1 is SGHRS, CDR2 YFSETQ, per germline. This CDR3 has 13 residues. Trimming cost V 4 bases and J 9 bases; bases outside gene matches: 7.

This chain uses TRBV9 with TRBJ2-1, with D perhaps matching TRBD2 (6 bases). The CDR3 totals 15 residues. Trimming removed 4 bases from V and 4 bases from J, with 15 bases in between. From germline, CDR1 is SGDLS and CDR2 YYNGEE. Here the CDR3 reads CASSPIDGTYNEQFF. Written as DNA, the CDR3 is TGTGCCAGCAGCCCTATTGACGGGACTTACAATGAGCAGTTCTTC.

Comment on this clone: Other nucleotide sequences in the sample specify the same CDR3. This chain connects TRBV7-6 to TRBJ2-7, with 10 positions matching TRBD2. Germline-derived CDR1 and CDR2 are SGHVS and FNYEAQ. This CDR3 comprises 13 residues. V shed 5 bases, J shed 3 bases, and the junction held 1 base outside the gene matches. The CDR3 DNA is TGTGCCAGCAGCCGGACTAGCGGCTACGAGCAGTACTTC. It translates to CASSRTSGYEQYF.

V and J are TRBV15 and TRBJ1-5, with a possible D match to TRBD1 (6 bases). Germline CDR1 and CDR2: LNHNV and YYDKDF (reference sequence). The CDR3 is 13 amino acids. The V and J ends lost 8 bases and 6 bases respectively, with 14 bases between them. CDR3 loop: CATLRGAGQPQHF. The CDR3 nucleotides are TGTGCCACCCTGAGGGGGGCGGGTCAGCCCCAGCATTTT.

The chain uses TRBV4-2 and TRBJ2-7; D might be TRBD2 (6 bases). The germline V gene has CDR1 LGHNA and CDR2 YNFKEQ. This CDR3 comprises 14 residues. Trimming shortened V by 3 bases and J by 0 bases, and 9 bases separated the two germline ends. The CDR3 bases are TGTGCCAGCAGCCAGTACGGGAGCTCCTACGAGCAGTACTTC. Translating it yields CASSQYGSSYEQYF.

V gene TRBV5-6 combines with J gene TRBJ2-3, with unresolved D. This CDR3 spans 14 amino acids. Per the germline V gene, CDR1 is SGHDT and CDR2 is YYEEEE. The V and J ends lost 0 bases and 0 bases respectively, with 5 bases between them. The DNA of the CDR3 is TGTGCCAGCAGCTTGGCGTTCAGCACAGATACGCAGTATTTT. Encoded protein: CASSLAFSTDTQYF.

As DNA, the CDR3 is TGTGCCACCAGCGCACCGGGACGGGACTCCTCTGGGGCCAACGTCCTGACTTTC. The encoded protein is CATSAPGRDSSGANVLTF. The genes are TRBV15 and TRBJ2-6; the D gene is possibly TRBD2 (6 bases). The germline V gene has CDR1 LNHNV and CDR2 YYDKDF (reference sequence). The V and J ends lost 5 bases and 0 bases respectively, with 17 bases between them. The CDR3 is 18 amino acids.

The chain combines TRBV19 with TRBJ1-5; no definite D call. The CDR3 consists of 16 residues. Germline CDR1 LNHDA, CDR2 SQIVND (reference sequence). V was shortened by 1 base and J by 13 bases, with 23 bases between the two germline ends. This CDR3 reads CASSIASATAVWSQHF. In nucleotides, the CDR3 is TGTGCCAGTAGTATAGCCAGTGCGACCGCGGTGTGGTCGCAGCATTTT.

The rearrangement uses TRBV18 and TRBJ1-4; D is unclear. V was trimmed by 1 base and J by 9 bases, leaving 6 bases between them. This CDR3 comprises 12 residues. CDR1 and CDR2 (germline): KGHSH, LQKENI. The CDR3, as DNA: TGTGCCAGCTCACCACAAGGACAAAAACTGTTTTTT. This codes for CASSPQGQKLFF.

The CDR3 spells CSVVGRGNDEQYF. In DNA form, the CDR3 reads TGCAGCGTTGTCGGCAGGGGAAATGACGAGCAGTACTTC. V and J are TRBV29-1 and TRBJ2-7; D possibly corresponds to TRBD1 (6 bases). CDR3 size: 13 residues. The germline V gene has CDR1 SQVTM and CDR2 ANQGSEA. With 4 bases removed from V and 5 bases from J, the gap between germline ends came to 15 bases.

This clone was detected a few times. V and J are TRBV6-5 and TRBJ1-5; D call uncertain. Germline V gene sequence: CDR1 MNHEY, CDR2 SVGAGI. CDR3 length: 13 residues. V gave up 5 bases and J gave up 5 bases, with 10 bases separating them. This CDR3 is CASSPRRHQPQHF. The CDR3 coding sequence is TGTGCCAGCAGTCCTCGTCGTCATCAGCCCCAGCATTTT.

The J gene is TRBJ1-1, the V gene TRBV5-1; a possible D gene is TRBD1 (5 bases). CDR1 is SGHRS, CDR2 YFSETQ, per germline. Trimming cost V 2 bases and J 1 base, with 9 bases left between them. The CDR3 runs to 14 residues. The CDR3 spells CASSFRVGNTEAFF. DNA of the CDR3: TGCGCCAGCAGCTTCAGGGTAGGGAACACTGAAGCTTTCTTT. Variable domain in full (rest from reference TRBV5-1 and TRBJ1-1): KAGVTQTPRYLIKTRGQQVTLSCSPISGHRSVSWYQQTPGQGLQFLFEYFSETQRNKGNFPGRFSGRQFSNSRSEMNVSTLELGDSALYLCASSFRVGNTEAFFGQGTRLTVV.

J is TRBJ2-3 and V is TRBV7-9; 7 nucleotides line up with TRBD2. Germline V gives CDR1 SEHNR, CDR2 FQNEAQ (reference sequence). There are 17 residues in the CDR3. V trimming: 5 bases; J trimming: 10 bases; junction bases outside the gene matches: 21. CDR3 sequence: CASSKATAGKPHFSQYF. CDR3 nucleotide sequence: TGTGCCAGCAGCAAAGCCACAGCGGGGAAACCCCATTTCTCGCAGTATTTT.

The chain carries TRBV15 and TRBJ2-1; 7 bases are a match to TRBD2. With V trimmed by 3 bases and J by 4 bases, 6 bases remained unmatched. Germline V lookup: CDR1 LNHNV, CDR2 YYDKDF (reference sequence). The CDR3 has 15 amino acids. CDR3 DNA: TGTGCCACCAGCAGCCGCCCCGGGGGGTACAATGAGCAGTTCTTC. Encoded protein: CATSSRPGGYNEQFF.

The chain joins TRBV4-2 to TRBJ2-1; tentatively, D is TRBD1 (6 bases). Trimming removed 4 bases at V and 5 bases at J, with 15 bases between. Per the germline V gene, CDR1 is LGHNA and CDR2 is YNFKEQ. The CDR3 totals 15 residues. This CDR3 reads CASSPGQEGHNEQFF. CDR3 in DNA: TGTGCCAGCAGCCCGGGACAAGAGGGCCACAATGAGCAGTTCTTC.

Points on this clone: Other DNA sequences of this sample code for an identical CDR3. V and J are TRBV7-2 and TRBJ2-5; a weak D match, TRBD1 (5 bases). In germline, CDR1 is SGHTA, CDR2 FQGNSA. Between the trimmed V and J ends, which lost 2 bases and 4 bases, there was a span of 8 bases. This CDR3 is built from 13 residues. For the CDR3, the DNA is TGTGCCAGCAGCTTAAGGGGCGCAGAGACCCAGTACTTC. Translating it yields CASSLRGAETQYF.

The rearrangement uses TRBV5-1 and TRBJ1-4, with D tentatively TRBD1 (6 bases). This CDR3 spans 17 amino acids. Trimming removed 6 bases from V and 0 bases from J, with 18 bases in between. Germline lookup yields CDR1 SGHRS and CDR2 YFSETQ. The DNA for the CDR3 is TGCGCCAGCACCTCAGGGGTATTAGGAGCAACTAATGAAAAACTGTTTTTT. Protein sequence: CASTSGVLGATNEKLFF. The full variable domain, with the rest looked up from reference TRBV5-1 and TRBJ1-4, is KAGVTQTPRYLIKTRGQQVTLSCSPISGHRSVSWYQQTPGQGLQFLFEYFSETQRNKGNFPGRFSGRQFSNSRSEMNVSTLELGDSALYLCASTSGVLGATNEKLFFGSGTQLSVL.

This chain connects TRBV28 to TRBJ2-1; D call uncertain. The CDR3 loop spans 14 amino acids. V dropped 4 bases and J dropped 4 bases, with 11 bases sitting between them. Germline V gives CDR1 MDHEN, CDR2 SYDVKM. The CDR3 is CASSSRAVYNEQFF. CDR3 DNA: TGTGCCAGCAGTTCAAGGGCTGTTTACAATGAGCAGTTCTTC.

The J gene is TRBJ2-7, the V gene TRBV7-2, with TRBD2 matching 10 bases. The CDR3 runs 19 residues. Germline V gene data show CDR1 as SGHTA and CDR2 as FQGNSA. Trimming at V came to 1 base and at J to 6 bases, leaving 18 bases not matched to a gene. CDR3: CASSLGPLASGSVLGEQYF. CDR3 DNA: TGTGCCAGCAGCTTAGGGCCCTTGGCTAGCGGGAGCGTATTAGGCGAGCAGTACTTC.

This chain links TRBV28 with TRBJ1-1; perhaps TRBD1 as D (6 bases). The germline V gene encodes CDR1 MDHEN and CDR2 SYDVKM. V lost 5 bases to trimming and J lost 5 bases, with 18 bases between them. The CDR3 covers 15 residues. Written as DNA, the CDR3 is TGTGCCAGCAGTCAGCCGACAGGACGGAGTACTGAAGCTTTCTTT. Its protein is CASSQPTGRSTEAFF. The variable domain in full, with the rest retrieved from reference TRBV28 and TRBJ1-1, is DVKVTQSSRYLVKRTGEKVFLECVQDMDHENMFWYRQDPGLGLRLIYFSYDVKMKEKGDIPEGYSVSREKKERFSLILESASTNQTSMYLCASSQPTGRSTEAFFGQGTRLTVV.

The chain carries TRBV5-1 and TRBJ1-1, with D possibly matching TRBD1 (5 bases). Trimming left V 3 bases short and J 1 base short, with 13 bases between. CDR3 length: 15 residues. CDR1 and CDR2 (germline): SGHRS, YFSETQ. For the CDR3, the DNA is TGCGCCAGCAGCTGGCAGGGCGGTAGGAACACTGAAGCTTTCTTT. It translates to CASSWQGGRNTEAFF. The whole variable domain, filled in from reference TRBV5-1 and TRBJ1-1, reads KAGVTQTPRYLIKTRGQQVTLSCSPISGHRSVSWYQQTPGQGLQFLFEYFSETQRNKGNFPGRFSGRQFSNSRSEMNVSTLELGDSALYLCASSWQGGRNTEAFFGQGTRLTVV.

This chain connects TRBV18 to TRBJ1-6, with D possibly TRBD1 on 6 matching bases. Germline loops: CDR1 KGHSH, CDR2 LQKENI. The CDR3 extends over 13 amino acids. Trimming removed 2 bases from V and 8 bases from J, with 7 bases in between. CDR3 in DNA: TGTGCCAGCTCACCATACAGGGATTCACCCCTCCACTTT. This codes for CASSPYRDSPLHF.